This T cell receptor beta chain is drawn from a study of blood T cell repertoires in COVID-19. Whole-study context: From T cells, B-cell-depleted T cells, or PBMCs came the material, which was cDNA or gDNA.

Only in-frame clones appear in the TCRdb table, and some are missing; sequencing was by immunoSEQ multiplex PCR. The sample carries a few hundred thousand clones, nearly 90% recorded once. Participant reports of clinical history set cohort assignment. Recovered participants had two consecutive negative NP/OP PCR tests, healthcare professional clearance, or symptom resolution. This CDR3 has 15 residues. Germline lookup yields CDR1 LNHNV and CDR2 YYDKDF (reference sequence). J lost 7 bases, V lost 1 base, and 4 bases had no gene match. The receptor was derived from a woman aged 25 to 39 who had recovered from COVID-19. The rearrangement uses TRBV15 and TRBJ1-6, with 7 bases identical to TRBD1. Sequencing input: PBMCs or T cells enriched from blood (not recorded which). CDR3 amino acids: CATSRVTGKNSPLHF. CDR3 coding DNA: TGTGCCACCAGCAGAGTGACAGGGAAGAATTCACCCCTCCACTTT.